This T cell receptor beta chain is drawn from a study of cytotoxic CD8 clonotypes in ibrutinib-treated CLL. Profiling relied on immunoSEQ multiplex PCR, and the TCRdb table lists in-frame clones only, not all of them. The repertoire holds 150,000 or so clones, with 80% to 90% as singletons. The source of this sequence is a human donor with chronic lymphocytic leukemia. The sample here was PBMCs, taken after 24 months of ibrutinib treatment.

The CDR3 spells CASSSPQGYEQYF. The DNA of the CDR3 is TGTGCCAGCAGTTCCCCACAGGGCTACGAGCAGTACTTC. The V and J genes are TRBV28 and TRBJ2-7; D possibly corresponds to TRBD1 (6 bases). With 4 bases removed from V and 3 bases from J, the gap between germline ends came to 10 bases. CDR1 and CDR2 (germline): MDHEN, SYDVKM. This CDR3 spans 13 amino acids. The variable domain in full, completed from reference TRBV28 and TRBJ2-7, reads DVKVTQSSRYLVKRTGEKVFLECVQDMDHENMFWYRQDPGLGLRLIYFSYDVKMKEKGDIPEGYSVSREKKERFSLILESASTNQTSMYLCASSSPQGYEQYFGPGTRLTVT.